The rows below give T cell receptor beta chains drawn from one sample of a study of T cell responses to AZD1222 COVID-19 vaccine. This table comes from immunoSEQ multiplex PCR, and its TCRdb copy is limited to in-frame clones, with some not included. The sample consists of 60,000 to 65,000 clones, 76% of them appearing once. The sample was peripheral blood, taken on day 0 of AZD1222 vaccination. The receptors were gathered from an adult in good health. CDR3s leave out the opening cysteine and the closing phenylalanine or tryptophan. The D gene is left open where the match is weak. Rows give clone size only sometimes, using once, few, many, or a class for an expanded clone.

abundance: -
d_gene: -
v_gene: TRBV6-5
j_gene: TRBJ2-2
CDR3aa: ASVSTNTGELF

abundance: -
d_gene: TRBD2
v_gene: TRBV7-7
j_gene: TRBJ2-1
CDR3aa: ASSLGLAGVDEQF

abundance: -
d_gene: -
v_gene: TRBV6-6
j_gene: TRBJ1-2
CDR3aa: ATDSGGGYT

abundance: -
d_gene: -
v_gene: TRBV28
j_gene: TRBJ2-6
CDR3aa: ASSRPLAGANVLT

abundance: -
d_gene: -
v_gene: TRBV12-2
j_gene: TRBJ1-5
CDR3aa: ASHLIRAGWINQPQH

abundance: -
d_gene: TRBD1
v_gene: TRBV5-1
j_gene: TRBJ1-2
CDR3aa: ASSLGADRGNYGYT

abundance: -
d_gene: -
v_gene: TRBV12-3/TRBV12-4
j_gene: TRBJ1-2
CDR3aa: ASSFGQYGYT

abundance: few
d_gene: TRBD1
v_gene: TRBV30
j_gene: TRBJ2-1
CDR3aa: AWSVTGDEQF

abundance: -
d_gene: TRBD2
v_gene: TRBV30
j_gene: TRBJ2-4
CDR3aa: AWSDPRDYGRGNIQY

abundance: -
d_gene: TRBD2
v_gene: TRBV5-8
j_gene: TRBJ2-1
CDR3aa: ASSLGPGLGNEQF

abundance: few
d_gene: TRBD2
v_gene: TRBV7-9
j_gene: TRBJ2-7
CDR3aa: ASSSTSGSGGYYEQY

abundance: few
d_gene: -
v_gene: TRBV6-5
j_gene: TRBJ2-3
CDR3aa: ASRMWEAGTDTQY

abundance: -
d_gene: -
v_gene: TRBV4-3
j_gene: TRBJ1-1
CDR3aa: ASSQGGVDTEAF

abundance: -
d_gene: -
v_gene: TRBV6-6
j_gene: TRBJ1-5
CDR3aa: ASSYPGSKNQPQH

abundance: -
d_gene: -
v_gene: TRBV2
j_gene: TRBJ2-7
CDR3aa: ASLEGRLSSYEQY

abundance: -
d_gene: TRBD2
v_gene: TRBV9
j_gene: TRBJ2-7
CDR3aa: ASSPRLAFHEQY

abundance: -
d_gene: -
v_gene: TRBV7-7
j_gene: TRBJ2-1
CDR3aa: ASSLERAGKQF

abundance: -
d_gene: -
v_gene: TRBV25-1
j_gene: TRBJ1-6
CDR3aa: ASTGGGGNSPLH

abundance: -
d_gene: TRBD2
v_gene: TRBV11-2
j_gene: TRBJ2-1
CDR3aa: ASSLGLARVEQF

abundance: -
d_gene: -
v_gene: TRBV14
j_gene: TRBJ1-2
CDR3aa: ASSQVGRDYGYT

abundance: medium-sized
d_gene: TRBD1
v_gene: TRBV6-2/TRBV6-3
j_gene: TRBJ1-1
CDR3aa: ASSYTGGGTEAF

abundance: -
d_gene: TRBD1
v_gene: TRBV7-2
j_gene: TRBJ2-1
CDR3aa: ASSLEGTAYNEQF

abundance: -
d_gene: TRBD1
v_gene: TRBV5-1
j_gene: TRBJ1-1
CDR3aa: ASSGTGYGTEAF

abundance: -
d_gene: -
v_gene: TRBV2
j_gene: TRBJ2-2
CDR3aa: ASRALVSTGELF

abundance: -
d_gene: -
v_gene: TRBV6-4
j_gene: TRBJ1-1
CDR3aa: ASSDHLGTEAF

abundance: -
d_gene: -
v_gene: TRBV28
j_gene: TRBJ2-7
CDR3aa: ASSKMESGQY